The 30 T cell receptor beta chains listed next were all sequenced from one sample in a study of control samples from healthy donors and cancer patients. This table comes from immunoSEQ multiplex PCR, and its TCRdb copy is limited to in-frame clones, with some not included. The sample yields 160,000 or so clones, about 90% seen once. Sample: blood. These receptors were taken from a woman younger than 45 in good health.

This clone showed up just once. J is TRBJ1-6 and V is TRBV11-2; D is ambiguous. From germline, CDR1 is SGHAT and CDR2 FQNNGV. Trimming took 6 bases from V and 8 from J, leaving 17 bases between them. The length of the CDR3 is 15 residues. This CDR3 is CASSSAGMVDSPLHF. CDR3 DNA sequence: TGTGCCAGCAGTTCAGCGGGGATGGTGGATTCACCCCTCCACTTT.

The J gene is TRBJ2-1, the V gene TRBV7-3; 8 positions match TRBD2. This CDR3 has 17 amino acids. V gave up 5 bases and J gave up 6 bases; unmatched junction bases: 15. Germline V gives CDR1 SGHTA, CDR2 FQGTGA. CDR3 DNA sequence: TGTGCCAGCAGCCTTACGGGAGGGAGAGGGAGTCGCAATGAGCAGTTCTTC. Translating gives CASSLTGGRGSRNEQFF.

The chain carries TRBV5-4 and TRBJ2-4, with 11 bases that match TRBD2. J gave up 2 bases and V 2 bases, and 6 bases lay outside the gene matches. Germline-derived CDR1 and CDR2 are SGHNT and YYREEE (reference sequence). There are 17 residues in the CDR3. The CDR3 DNA reads TGTGCCAGCAGCTTAGGTAGCGGGAGGGTATCCAAAAACATTCAGTACTTC. It codes for CASSLGSGRVSKNIQYF.

The V and J genes are TRBV6-5 and TRBJ1-1; 7 nucleotides line up with TRBD1. Germline V gives CDR1 MNHEY, CDR2 SVGAGI. J was trimmed by 4 bases and V by 6 bases; bases with no gene match: 11. The CDR3 covers 15 residues. The CDR3 bases are TGTGCCAGCAGATTCCGACCTACAGGGGTCACTGAAGCTTTCTTT. Encoded protein: CASRFRPTGVTEAFF.

This rearrangement joins TRBV30 to TRBJ1-6, with no clear D. V lost 2 bases to trimming and J lost 7 bases, with 9 bases between them. This CDR3 comprises 13 residues. Per the germline V gene, CDR1 is GTSNPN and CDR2 is SVGIG (reference sequence). The CDR3 coding sequence is TGTGCCTGGAGTTCCCAGTACAATTCACCCCTCCACTTT. Translating it yields CAWSSQYNSPLHF.

V and J are TRBV7-9 and TRBJ1-1; perhaps TRBD1 as D (6 bases). This CDR3 comprises 14 residues. The ends were cut back, 3 bases at V and 4 bases at J, with 12 bases in the middle. Germline V gene lookup returns CDR1 SEHNR and CDR2 FQNEAQ (reference sequence). The CDR3 DNA reads TGTGCCAGCAGCTTGGGGGCAGTACGCACTGAAGCTTTCTTT. It codes for CASSLGAVRTEAFF.

The chain recombines TRBV9 with TRBJ1-3; 7 bases fit TRBD1. With 2 bases clipped from V and 3 bases from J, the junction kept 11 bases outside the gene matches. The germline V gene has CDR1 SGDLS and CDR2 YYNGEE. The CDR3 is 17 residues long. CDR3 in DNA: TGTGCCAGCAGCGTTTCAACCGACAGGGCTTATGGAAACACCATATATTTT. It yields the protein CASSVSTDRAYGNTIYF.

The chain combines TRBV5-1 with TRBJ2-7; 9 bases are shared with TRBD2. The CDR3 loop spans 15 amino acids. Unmatched junction bases numbered 3, after V lost 2 bases and J lost 0 bases. Germline CDR1 reads SGHRS; CDR2 reads YFSETQ. The DNA for the CDR3 is TGCGCCAGCAGCTTTAGCGGGAGCCTCTCCTACGAGCAGTACTTC. Translation gives CASSFSGSLSYEQYF.

This clone appeared a single time. This chain connects TRBV10-3 to TRBJ1-2, with a weak D call TRBD1 (5 bases). CDR1 and CDR2 from the germline V gene are ENHRY and SYGVKD. The ends were cut back, 5 bases at V and 6 bases at J, with 13 bases in the middle. This CDR3 has 13 amino acids. The CDR3 loop reads CAISWGGEDGYTF. In DNA form, the CDR3 reads TGTGCCATCAGTTGGGGAGGGGAAGATGGCTACACCTTC.

The chain is built from TRBV6-5 and TRBJ2-2; weak D call: TRBD2 (6 bases). Germline V gene data show CDR1 as MNHEY and CDR2 as SVGAGI. The CDR3 is 14 amino acids. The V end was cut by 2 bases, the J end by 4 bases, with 8 bases between. The CDR3 protein is CASSYAGPTGELFF. CDR3 DNA sequence: TGTGCCAGCAGTTACGCGGGACCCACCGGGGAGCTGTTTTTT.

The chain has TRBV28 and TRBJ1-4; tentatively, D is TRBD1 (6 bases). Trimming took 5 bases from V and 2 from J, leaving 12 bases between them. The CDR3 loop spans 15 amino acids. The germline gives CDR1 MDHEN, CDR2 SYDVKM. CDR3 DNA sequence: TGTGCCAGCAGTACAACAGGGCCTACTAATGAAAAACTGTTTTTT. Translating it yields CASSTTGPTNEKLFF.

This sequence joins TRBV24-1 and TRBJ2-3, with D hard to call. This CDR3 region has 15 residues. Trimming shortened V by 5 bases and J by 0 bases, and 11 bases separated the two germline ends. Looked up from germline, CDR1 is KGHDR and CDR2 is SFDVKD. The CDR3 sequence: CATSGRQISTDTQYF. The CDR3 DNA is TGTGCCACCAGTGGCAGGCAAATCAGCACAGATACGCAGTATTTT.

This clone was seen just once. V is TRBV27 and J is TRBJ2-2, with a weak D call TRBD2 (7 bases). V lost 5 bases, J lost 9 bases, and 13 bases lay in between. The CDR3 covers 13 residues. The germline CDR1 and CDR2 sequences are MNHEY and SMNVEV (reference sequence). The CDR3 nucleotides read TGTGCCAGCAGTCTACGCGGGGGCCGGGAGCTGTTTTTT. It yields the protein CASSLRGGRELFF.

V usage is TRBV5-1 and J usage is TRBJ1-4; perhaps TRBD1 as D (5 bases). In germline, CDR1 is SGHRS, CDR2 YFSETQ. Deletions cut 5 bases from V and 8 bases from J, with 19 bases between. The CDR3 runs to 15 residues. CDR3 protein: CASRAVTGSEEKLFF. The CDR3 nucleotides are TGCGCCAGCAGAGCGGTTACAGGTTCGGAGGAAAAACTGTTTTTT.

This chain links TRBV5-1 with TRBJ2-1; D possibly corresponds to TRBD1 (6 bases). The germline CDR1 and CDR2 sequences are SGHRS and YFSETQ. The CDR3 has 16 amino acids. Trimming pared 4 bases from V and 1 base from J, leaving 15 bases between. The CDR3 region has the DNA TGCGCCAGCAGCATGCAGGGGTCCCAATCCTACAATGAGCAGTTCTTC. Protein: CASSMQGSQSYNEQFF.

This sequence joins TRBV9 and TRBJ1-2; 7 bases are shared with TRBD1. The length of the CDR3 is 13 residues. The J segment lost 7 bases and the V segment lost 4 bases, leaving 7 bases of the junction unmatched. Germline V gives CDR1 SGDLS, CDR2 YYNGEE. This CDR3 reads CASSPWTGFGYTF. In DNA form, the CDR3 reads TGTGCCAGCAGCCCTTGGACAGGTTTTGGCTACACCTTC.

In regard to this clone: At one end, the junction sequence differs from germline, possibly due to a read error. The rearrangement uses TRBV6-5 and TRBJ2-1; 11 bases match TRBD2. The CDR3 runs to 11 residues. Germline V CDR1 and CDR2: MNHEY, SVGAGI. The CDR3 spells CFSGRGHEQFF. The CDR3 DNA reads TGCTTTAGCGGGAGGGGGCATGAGCAGTTCTTC.

This clone was counted once. The genes are TRBV2 and TRBJ1-2; unclear D gene. From germline, CDR1 is SNHLY and CDR2 FYNNEI. Deletions cut 6 bases from V and 7 bases from J, with 12 bases between. The CDR3 runs to 12 residues. The CDR3 DNA reads TGTGCCAGCAGAGACGTAGTGGGTGGCTACACCTTC. Amino acids: CASRDVVGGYTF.

The rearrangement uses TRBV19 and TRBJ2-1; D possibly corresponds to TRBD2 (5 bases). Trimming removed 3 bases from V and 3 bases from J, with 12 bases in between. Germline V lookup: CDR1 LNHDA, CDR2 SQIVND (reference sequence). The CDR3 is made up of 15 amino acids. CDR3: CASSIARGGYNEQFF. CDR3 coding DNA: TGTGCCAGTAGTATCGCCCGAGGAGGCTACAATGAGCAGTTCTTC.

V usage is TRBV19 and J usage is TRBJ2-6, with 9 bases identical to TRBD1. Germline trimming cut 4 bases from V and 0 bases from J; bases unmatched to any gene: 4. Germline V CDR1 and CDR2: LNHDA, SQIVND (reference sequence). This CDR3 is built from 17 residues. The CDR3 nucleotides read TGTGCCAGTAGTAGCGAGACAGGGGGCTCTGGGGCCAACGTCCTGACTTTC. This translates into CASSSETGGSGANVLTF. The entire variable domain, with the rest obtained from reference TRBV19 and TRBJ2-6, is as follows: DGGITQSPKYLFRKEGQNVTLSCEQNLNHDAMYWYRQDPGQGLRLIYYSQIVNDFQKGDIAEGYSVSREKKESFPLTVTSAQKNPTAFYLCASSSETGGSGANVLTFGAGSRLTVL.

This chain links TRBV28 with TRBJ1-4; no clear D. V lost 5 bases and J lost 8, with 18 bases in between. Per the germline V gene, CDR1 is MDHEN and CDR2 is SYDVKM. The CDR3 length is 15 residues. The CDR3 DNA follows: TGTGCCAGCAGTCCAGATAATCGGAATAGCGAAAAACTGTTTTTT. It codes for CASSPDNRNSEKLFF.

The rearrangement joins TRBV28 to TRBJ1-2; D is undetermined. The CDR3 sequence is 16 residues long. CDR1 and CDR2 (germline): MDHEN, SYDVKM. V was pared by 4 bases and J by 6 bases, with 21 bases between. The DNA of the CDR3 is TGTGCCAGCAGTTCAGTACGGAGGCCTCCCCTTAATGGCTACACCTTC. Translated, it gives CASSSVRRPPLNGYTF.

The rearrangement links TRBV4-2 to TRBJ1-1; the match to TRBD1 covers 8 bases. The V and J ends lost 4 bases and 7 bases, in that order; junction bases with no gene match: 11. The CDR3 runs to 15 residues. Looked up from germline, CDR1 is LGHNA and CDR2 is YNFKEQ. The CDR3 is CASSPMSDREGEAFF. In DNA, the CDR3 is TGTGCCAGCAGCCCGATGTCGGACAGGGAAGGTGAAGCTTTCTTT.

As DNA, the CDR3 is TGTGCCAGCGGTGGCCCAGCTGTCTACGAGCAGTACTTC. This encodes CASGGPAVYEQYF. The chain is built from TRBV28 and TRBJ2-7; D is uncertain. Trimming pared 8 bases from V and 3 bases from J, leaving 14 bases between. Germline assignment: CDR1 MDHEN and CDR2 SYDVKM. The CDR3 is 13 amino acids.

The rearrangement uses TRBV2 and TRBJ2-1; D is tentatively TRBD1 or TRBD2 (5 bases each). There are 13 residues in the CDR3. Germline V lookup: CDR1 SNHLY, CDR2 FYNNEI. With 6 bases removed from V and 10 bases from J, the gap between germline ends came to 16 bases. CDR3 sequence reads: CASRGVPWGEQFF. Written as DNA, the CDR3 is TGTGCCAGCAGGGGGGTTCCTTGGGGAGAGCAGTTCTTC.

The gene calls are TRBV18 and TRBJ2-1; D is unclear. Looked up from germline, CDR1 is KGHSH and CDR2 is LQKENI. Trimming cost V 6 bases and J 3 bases, with 12 bases left between them. The CDR3 has 14 amino acids. CDR3 in DNA: TGTGCCAGCTCCTGGGGTAGCAACTACAATGAGCAGTTCTTC. The encoded protein is CASSWGSNYNEQFF.

This clone was seen a single time. Additional DNA sequences in this sample encode the identical CDR3. CDR3 amino acids: CASSAGGLTDTQYF. The CDR3 DNA is TGTGCCAGCAGTGCAGGGGGGCTCACAGATACGCAGTATTTT. This chain connects TRBV6-4 to TRBJ2-3, with a tentative D call TRBD1 (7 bases). The CDR3 spans 14 residues. Germline V gene sequence: CDR1 MRHNA, CDR2 SNTAGT. Trimming took 4 bases from V and 2 from J, leaving 10 bases between them.

This clone has just one count. The chain couples TRBV12-2 to TRBJ2-7; TRBD2, the table's D call, lacks a check against the DNA. TRBV12-2 is described as a pseudogene. CDR3 length: 19 amino acids. CDR3 bases: TGTGCAAGTCGCTTCCCCGGGCCAACCGGGACTAGCGATTCCTACGAGCAGTACTTC. Protein product: CASRFPGPTGTSDSYEQYF.

DNA for the CDR3: TGCAGTGCTAGGGGAATCACTGAAGCTTTCTTT. Translation: CSARGITEAFF. V usage is TRBV20-1 and J usage is TRBJ1-1; D is undetermined. The CDR3 consists of 11 residues. The V gene's germline CDR1 is DFQATT and CDR2 SNEGSKA (reference sequence). V was pared by 3 bases and J by 4 bases, with 6 bases between.

The chain joins TRBV2 to TRBJ1-5, with a tentative D call TRBD1 (6 bases). V lost 5 bases to trimming and J lost 3 bases, with 17 bases between them. Germline CDR1 and CDR2: SNHLY and FYNNEI. The CDR3 is 16 residues long. The CDR3 region is CASSPLRTGNNQPQHF. The CDR3 nucleotides read TGTGCCAGCAGTCCACTGAGAACAGGGAACAATCAGCCCCAGCATTTT.